A single sample gave rise to the 27 T cell receptor beta chains below, sequenced in a study of T cells in Graves' hyperthyroidism and ophthalmopathy. Amplification of TCR beta CDR3 regions was performed using RNA transcripts as template. Carried out on the TCR CDR3, a first-round RT-PCR used the HTBI primer set. TCRdb re-analysed the multiplex PCR reads in MiXCR, keeping a single row per CDR3 protein. The sample carries fewer than 700,000 distinct CDR3 sequences, roughly 15% recorded once. The sequencing sample was made of blood. The receptors were gathered from a woman between 18 and 30 years old with Graves' ophthalmopathy.

This clonotype was detected ten times or more. The V call is TRBV3-1, the J call TRBJ2-5; D possibly uses TRBD1 or TRBD2 (6 bases each). CDR1 is LGHDT, CDR2 YNNKEL, per germline (reference sequence). This CDR3 is 15 amino acids long. Trimming cost V 0 bases and J 5 bases, with 13 bases left between them. The CDR3 region has the DNA TGTGCCAGCAGCCAAGATATCAGGGGAGGCGAGACCCAGTACTTC. Protein product: CASSQDIRGGETQYF.

This clonotype was found a few times. V usage is TRBV19 and J usage is TRBJ2-7; weak D call: TRBD1 (8 bases). The CDR3 consists of 14 residues. The V end lost 4 bases, the J end lost 3 bases, and 13 bases lay between the germline ends. The germline gives CDR1 LNHDA, CDR2 SQIVND (reference sequence). The CDR3 sequence is CASSTTGGVYEQYF. The CDR3 DNA follows: TGTGCCAGTAGTACCACAGGGGGGGTCTACGAGCAGTACTTC. The variable domain in full, with the rest retrieved from reference TRBV19 and TRBJ2-7, is DGGITQSPKYLFRKEGQNVTLSCEQNLNHDAMYWYRQDPGQGLRLIYYSQIVNDFQKGDIAEGYSVSREKKESFPLTVTSAQKNPTAFYLCASSTTGGVYEQYFGPGTRLTVT.

Ten or more counts support this clonotype. The V gene is TRBV6-2 or TRBV6-3, the J gene TRBJ1-2, with D perhaps matching TRBD1 (5 bases). Deletions cut 7 bases from V and 4 bases from J, with 13 bases between. The CDR3 contains 13 residues. Germline V gene data show CDR1 as MNHEY and CDR2 as SVGEGT. CDR3 residues: CASNPGRTYGYTF. DNA of the CDR3: TGTGCCAGCAACCCGGGACGCACCTATGGCTACACCTTC.

This clonotype was detected a few times. The chain joins TRBV28 to TRBJ1-3; no clear D. The CDR3 contains 12 residues. V was shortened by 8 bases and J by 4 bases, with 9 bases between the two germline ends. The germline V gene encodes CDR1 MDHEN and CDR2 SYDVKM. This chain's CDR3 is CASGLLGNTIYF. Written as DNA, the CDR3 is TGTGCCAGCGGTCTTTTAGGAAACACCATATATTTT.

Many counts were recorded for this clonotype. The genes are TRBV7-9 and TRBJ2-6; a possible D gene is TRBD2 (5 bases). CDR3 length: 13 residues. Germline CDR1 reads SEHNR; CDR2 reads FQNEAQ (reference sequence). The V and J ends lost 6 bases and 4 bases respectively, with 7 bases between them. DNA for the CDR3: TGTGCCAGCAGGAGGGTGGGGGCCAACGTCCTGACTTTC. Protein product: CASRRVGANVLTF.

This clonotype was recorded many times. The chain joins TRBV7-2 to TRBJ1-2; unclear D gene. Germline CDR1 and CDR2: SGHTA and FQGNSA. The CDR3 is 12 amino acids. Trimming stripped 4 bases from V and 8 bases from J, with 11 bases between. The CDR3 DNA follows: TGTGCCAGCAGCTACGACCGGGAGGGCTACACCTTC. Translation gives CASSYDREGYTF.

The V call is TRBV6-1, the J call TRBJ2-3; D possibly corresponds to TRBD2 (5 bases). The CDR3 runs to 15 residues. Per germline, CDR1 MNHNS and CDR2 SASEGT. Trimming pared 1 base from V and 5 bases from J, leaving 13 bases between. The DNA of the CDR3 is TGTGCCAGCAGTGAAGTGGCCGGGCGGGTAGATACGCAGTATTTT. It yields the protein CASSEVAGRVDTQYF.

This clonotype occurred a few times. The V gene is TRBV20-1, the J gene TRBJ1-3; TRBD1 matches at 8 bases. This CDR3 is built from 15 residues. With V trimmed by 1 base and J by 2 bases, 4 bases remained unmatched. Germline assignment: CDR1 DFQATT and CDR2 SNEGSKA (reference sequence). The chain's CDR3 is CSARVPDRAGNTIYF. DNA of the CDR3: TGCAGTGCTAGAGTCCCGGACAGGGCTGGAAACACCATATATTTT.

This clonotype appeared a few times. The chain combines TRBV3-1 with TRBJ2-3, with D unresolved. Per germline, CDR1 LGHDT and CDR2 YNNKEL (reference sequence). This CDR3 comprises 15 residues. V was cut by 2 bases and J by 4 bases, with 13 bases left in between. For the CDR3, the DNA is TGTGCCAGCAGCCAAAGGGTCCTAACTGCAGATACGCAGTATTTT. Amino acids: CASSQRVLTADTQYF.

Many counts were recorded for this clonotype. Here the CDR3 reads CASSLEPAPYEQYF. The CDR3 DNA is TGTGCCAGCAGCTTAGAGCCGGCACCCTACGAGCAGTACTTC. The chain couples TRBV7-6 to TRBJ2-7; D gene uncertain. Deletions cut 1 base from V and 2 bases from J, with 9 bases between. The CDR3 length is 14 residues. Germline V lookup: CDR1 SGHVS, CDR2 FNYEAQ. The whole variable domain, remainder taken from reference TRBV7-6 and TRBJ2-7, is GAGVSQSPRYKVTKRGQDVALRCDPISGHVSLYWYRQALGQGPEFLTYFNYEAQQDKSGLPNDRFSAERPEGSISTLTIQRTEQRDSAMYRCASSLEPAPYEQYFGPGTRLTVT.

Notes on this clonotype: With a much larger clone just one base away, this may be a read error. V and J are TRBV20-1 and TRBJ2-1; D remains ambiguous. Trimming shortened V by 3 bases and J by 5 bases, and 11 bases separated the two germline ends. CDR1 and CDR2 (germline): DFQATT, SNEGSKA (reference sequence). The length of the CDR3 is 13 residues. CDR3 sequence: CSASPELDNEQFF. CDR3 nucleotides: TGCAGTGCTAGCCCGGAGTTGGACAATGAGCAGTTCTTC.

This clonotype was counted a few times. This chain uses TRBV7-6 with TRBJ1-1; D ambiguous. Between the trimmed V and J ends, which lost 1 base and 2 bases, there was a span of 11 bases. Germline V CDR1 and CDR2: SGHVS, FNYEAQ. The CDR3 is 15 residues long. This CDR3 reads CASSLETAENTEAFF. CDR3 nucleotides: TGTGCCAGCAGCTTAGAAACGGCTGAAAACACTGAAGCTTTCTTT.

This clonotype has just a few counts. CDR3 in amino acids: CATSRGSRVLHNGYTF. CDR3 nucleotides: TGTGCCACCAGCAGAGGATCCCGGGTTCTACATAATGGCTACACCTTC. The chain carries TRBV15 and TRBJ1-2; no definite D call. The CDR3 runs to 16 residues. Trimming took off 1 base at V and 6 bases at J, with 18 bases between the two ends. CDR1 is LNHNV, CDR2 YYDKDF, per germline (reference sequence).

V gene TRBV3-1 combines with J gene TRBJ2-1; D gene uncertain. V was shortened by 4 bases and J by 5 bases, with 15 bases between the two germline ends. CDR1 and CDR2 from the germline V gene are LGHDT and YNNKEL (reference sequence). The CDR3 runs to 15 residues. In DNA, the CDR3 is TGTGCCAGCAGCCTCGGCGAAAACCGGGACAATGAGCAGTTCTTC. Amino acids: CASSLGENRDNEQFF.

This chain joins TRBV13 and TRBJ1-3; 12 bases line up with TRBD1. The CDR3 has 21 amino acids. Germline trimming cut 5 bases from V and 0 bases from J; bases unmatched to any gene: 17. In germline, CDR1 is PRHDT, CDR2 FYEKMQ (reference sequence). CDR3 in amino acids: CASSADNFRDRGRHSGNTIYF. In nucleotides, the CDR3 is TGTGCCAGCAGCGCGGACAATTTCCGGGACAGGGGGCGACACTCTGGAAACACCATATATTTT.

This clonotype was counted many times. The chain has TRBV30 and TRBJ1-2; a possible D gene is TRBD1 (6 bases). CDR3 size: 14 residues. V lost 4 bases, J lost 6 bases, and 18 bases lay in between. Germline assignment: CDR1 GTSNPN and CDR2 SVGIG (reference sequence). CDR3 in amino acids: CAWTQRGEINGYTF. CDR3 nucleotides: TGTGCCTGGACCCAAAGGGGGGAGATCAATGGCTACACCTTC.

The chain joins TRBV19 to TRBJ2-1, with TRBD2 matching over 10 bases. J lost 5 bases, V lost 3 bases, and 13 bases had no gene match. The CDR3 has 18 residues. Germline assignment: CDR1 LNHDA and CDR2 SQIVND (reference sequence). The CDR3: CASSIRFLAGALDNEQFF. The CDR3 DNA sequence: TGTGCCAGTAGTATTCGTTTCCTAGCGGGGGCCCTAGACAATGAGCAGTTCTTC. Full variable domain (outside the CDR3, taken from reference TRBV19 and TRBJ2-1): DGGITQSPKYLFRKEGQNVTLSCEQNLNHDAMYWYRQDPGQGLRLIYYSQIVNDFQKGDIAEGYSVSREKKESFPLTVTSAQKNPTAFYLCASSIRFLAGALDNEQFFGPGTRLTVL.

This clonotype was seen many times. J is TRBJ1-5 and V is TRBV27; TRBD1 might be the D (6 bases). Germline CDR1 reads MNHEY; CDR2 reads SMNVEV (reference sequence). V lost 7 bases, J lost 7 bases, and 17 bases lay in between. The CDR3 has 14 amino acids. The CDR3 DNA is TGTGCCAGCAACCTACTAGGGGGGCGGCAGCCCCAGCATTTT. Amino acids: CASNLLGGRQPQHF.

This clonotype was picked up many times. The chain links TRBV7-9 to TRBJ2-3, with 9 positions matching TRBD2. Germline V gives CDR1 SEHNR, CDR2 FQNEAQ (reference sequence). The junction had 9 bases not matched to a gene; V was cut back by 5 bases and J by 9 bases. CDR3 length: 14 residues. Written as DNA, the CDR3 is TGTGCCAGCAGCCAATCTAGCGGGACGGGAACGCAGTATTTT. This sequence encodes CASSQSSGTGTQYF.

Ten or more counts support this clonotype. V is TRBV11-2 and J is TRBJ2-3; a possible D gene is TRBD2 (5 bases). Germline V lookup: CDR1 SGHAT, CDR2 FQNNGV. The germline V and J ends were trimmed by 1 base and 3 bases, with 23 bases remaining between them. This CDR3 contains 19 residues. CDR3 amino acids: CASSLVAESHAGLTDTQYF. The CDR3 bases are TGTGCCAGCAGCTTAGTCGCAGAAAGTCACGCGGGCTTAACAGATACGCAGTATTTT.

This clonotype appeared many times. The chain recombines TRBV7-8 with TRBJ1-5, with D maybe TRBD1 (5 bases). Trimming took 5 bases from V and 1 from J, leaving 12 bases between them. CDR1 is SGHVS, CDR2 FQNEAQ, per germline. The CDR3 is 15 amino acids. In DNA form, the CDR3 reads TGTGCCAGCAGCACCTGGGACGAAAGCAATCAGCCCCAGCATTTT. Translated, it gives CASSTWDESNQPQHF.

This clonotype was observed many times. This sequence joins TRBV18 and TRBJ1-4; TRBD1 is a possible D gene (5 bases). With 2 bases removed from V and 4 bases from J, the gap between germline ends came to 11 bases. The germline V gene has CDR1 KGHSH and CDR2 LQKENI. The CDR3 length is 15 residues. The CDR3, as DNA: TGTGCCAGCTCACCATCGACAGACTTTAATGAAAAACTGTTTTTT. Its translation is CASSPSTDFNEKLFF.

A note on this clonotype: Relative to the germline gene, one junction end is altered; a read error may explain this. This sequence joins TRBV25-1 and TRBJ1-2; D is uncertain. This CDR3 is 13 amino acids long. Germline lookup yields CDR1 MGHDK and CDR2 SYGVNS. As DNA, the CDR3 is TGTGCCAACAGTGAATACAGTAACTATGGCTACACCTTC. It specifies CANSEYSNYGYTF.

This clonotype has a handful of counts. The chain is built from TRBV19 and TRBJ1-1, with 7 positions matching TRBD1. There are 14 residues in the CDR3. Germline values: CDR1 LNHDA, CDR2 SQIVND (reference sequence). V lost 7 bases to trimming and J lost 1 base; unmatched junction nucleotides: 6. CDR3 sequence: CASNKGASNTEAFF. The CDR3 DNA follows: TGTGCCAGTAACAAGGGGGCTTCGAACACTGAAGCTTTCTTT.

The chain has TRBV7-3 and TRBJ2-3, with TRBD1 identical over 8 bases. V was clipped by 5 bases and J by 4 bases; unmatched bases: 5. Germline CDR1 and CDR2: SGHTA and FQGTGA. This CDR3 is built from 14 residues. The CDR3 reads CASSPGGAADTQYF. CDR3 nucleotides: TGTGCCAGCAGCCCAGGGGGCGCGGCAGATACGCAGTATTTT.

The V gene is TRBV10-3, the J gene TRBJ1-3; TRBD1 agrees at 8 bases. In germline, CDR1 is ENHRY, CDR2 SYGVKD. Unmatched junction bases numbered 9, after V lost 7 bases and J lost 4 bases. The length of the CDR3 is 15 residues. The CDR3 sequence is CAITTPDRGGNTIYF. CDR3 in DNA: TGTGCCATCACCACACCAGACAGGGGAGGAAACACCATATATTTT.

This rearrangement joins TRBV20-1 to TRBJ1-5; the D gene is possibly TRBD1 (5 bases). The ends were cut back, 3 bases at V and 7 bases at J, with 10 bases in the middle. Per germline, CDR1 DFQATT and CDR2 SNEGSKA (reference sequence). The CDR3 covers 12 residues. CDR3 in amino acids: CSASWKGQPQHF. DNA of the CDR3: TGCAGTGCTAGTTGGAAGGGGCAGCCCCAGCATTTT.